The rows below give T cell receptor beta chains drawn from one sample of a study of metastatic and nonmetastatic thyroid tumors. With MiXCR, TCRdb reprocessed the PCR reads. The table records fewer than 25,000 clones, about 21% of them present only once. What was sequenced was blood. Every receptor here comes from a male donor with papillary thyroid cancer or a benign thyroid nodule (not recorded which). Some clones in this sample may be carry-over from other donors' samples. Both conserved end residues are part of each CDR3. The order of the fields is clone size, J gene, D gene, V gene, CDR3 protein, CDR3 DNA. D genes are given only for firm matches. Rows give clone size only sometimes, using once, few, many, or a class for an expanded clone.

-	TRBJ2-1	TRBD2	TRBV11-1	CASSQGLALVSYNEQFF	TGTGCCAGCAGTCAGGGACTAGCGTTAGTCTCGTACAATGAGCAGTTCTTC
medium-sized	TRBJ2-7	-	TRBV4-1	CASSQVYRVHEQYF	TGCGCCAGCAGCCAAGTGTACAGGGTCCACGAGCAGTACTTC
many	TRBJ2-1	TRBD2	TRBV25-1	CASSGKGRVYNEQFF	TGTGCCAGCAGCGGGAAGGGGAGGGTGTACAATGAGCAGTTCTTC
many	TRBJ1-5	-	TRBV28	CASSFSLGQRHF	TGTGCCAGCAGTTTTTCACTGGGACAAAGGCATTTT
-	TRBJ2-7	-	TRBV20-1	CSATMGFEQYF	TGCAGTGCCACGATGGGGTTCGAGCAGTACTTC
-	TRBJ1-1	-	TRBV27	CASRPPGGLNTEAFF	TGTGCCAGCAGGCCTCCGGGGGGGTTGAACACTGAAGCTTTCTTT
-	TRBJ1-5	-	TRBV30	CAWSVGGLDQPQHF	TGTGCCTGGAGTGTTGGGGGGCTAGATCAGCCCCAGCATTTT
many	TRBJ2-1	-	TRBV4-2	CASGGTDEQFF	TGTGCCAGCGGCGGGACGGATGAGCAGTTCTTC
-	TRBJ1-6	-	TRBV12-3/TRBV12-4	CASSFQGYNSPLHF	TGTGCCAGCAGTTTCCAGGGCTATAATTCACCCCTCCACTTT
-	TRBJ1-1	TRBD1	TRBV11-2	CASSEDRGRLEAFF	TGTGCCAGCAGCGAAGACAGGGGGCGATTAGAAGCTTTCTTT
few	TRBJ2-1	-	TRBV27	CASSLLTGTSSHNEQFF	TGTGCCAGCAGTTTGCTCACCGGTACTAGCAGCCACAATGAGCAGTTCTTC
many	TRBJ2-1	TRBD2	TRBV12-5	CASQQGEAGGPSYNEQFF	TGTGCTAGTCAGCAGGGTGAGGCGGGAGGCCCGTCCTACAATGAGCAGTTCTTC
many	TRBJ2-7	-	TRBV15	CATSRDETEQYF	TGTGCCACCAGCAGAGATGAGACCGAGCAGTACTTC
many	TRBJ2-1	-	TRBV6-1	CASSELPNGNEQFF	TGTGCCAGCAGTGAACTCCCAAACGGGAATGAGCAGTTCTTC
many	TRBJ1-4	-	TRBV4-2	CASSHGVTNEKLFF	TGTGCCAGCAGCCATGGGGTGACTAATGAAAAACTGTTTTTT
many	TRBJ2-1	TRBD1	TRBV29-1	CSVDGGTGAAFYYNEQFF	TGCAGCGTCGATGGGGGGACAGGGGCCGCCTTCTACTACAATGAGCAGTTCTTC
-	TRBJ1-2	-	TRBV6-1	CAIGRPANYGYTF	TGTGCCATCGGACGGCCAGCTAACTATGGCTACACCTTC
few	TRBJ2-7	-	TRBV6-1	CASSEGDGSPYEQYF	TGTGCCAGCAGTGAAGGGGACGGGTCACCATACGAGCAGTACTTC
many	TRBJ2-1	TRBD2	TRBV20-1	CSARDRTRESEQFF	TGCAGTGCTAGAGACAGGACTAGGGAAAGTGAGCAGTTCTTC
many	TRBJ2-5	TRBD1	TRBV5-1	CASSPGQGQETQYF	TGCGCCAGCAGCCCCGGACAGGGCCAAGAGACCCAGTACTTC
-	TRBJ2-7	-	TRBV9	CASIPTDDYEQCF	TGTGCCAGCATCCCGACCGACGACTACGAGCAGTGCTTC
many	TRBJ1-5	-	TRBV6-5	CASSYRLDQPQHF	TGTGCCAGCAGTTACAGGCTCGATCAGCCCCAGCATTTT
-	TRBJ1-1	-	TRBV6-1	CASSAGAQAFF	TGTGCCAGCAGTGCAGGGGCGCAGGCTTTCTTT
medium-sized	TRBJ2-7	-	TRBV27	CASSDRDNYEQYF	TGTGCCAGCAGCGACCGGGACAACTACGAGCAGTACTTC
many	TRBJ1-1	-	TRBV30	CAWSEGQRGTEAFF	TGTGCCTGGAGTGAGGGGCAGAGGGGCACTGAAGCTTTCTTT
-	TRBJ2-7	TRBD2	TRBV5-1	CASSLGTSNEQYF	TGCGCCAGCAGCTTGGGGACTAGCAACGAGCAGTACTTC
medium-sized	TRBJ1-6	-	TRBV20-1	CSARDRGLGNSPLHF	TGCAGTGCTAGAGATCGAGGATTGGGGAATTCACCCCTCCACTTT
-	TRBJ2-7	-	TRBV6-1	CASSEAPVPPYEQYF	TGTGCCAGTAGTGAGGCGCCGGTACCCCCCTACGAGCAGTACTTC
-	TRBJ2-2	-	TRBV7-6	CVSSLSLLVPGELFF	TGTGTCAGCAGCTTATCCCTACTCGTCCCCGGGGAGCTGTTTTTT
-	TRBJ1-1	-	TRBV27	CASSSAGGPSEAFF	TGTGCCAGCAGTTCGGCGGGCGGTCCCTCTGAAGCTTTCTTT
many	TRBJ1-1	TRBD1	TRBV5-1	CASSGTGAVNTEAFF	TGCGCCAGCAGCGGGACAGGGGCCGTGAACACTGAAGCTTTCTTT
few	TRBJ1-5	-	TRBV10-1	CASSDDAGEGKHQHF	TGCGCCAGCAGTGACGACGCAGGGGAGGGCAAGCACCAGCATTTT
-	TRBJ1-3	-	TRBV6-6	CASSYSLTSSGNTIYF	TGTGCCAGCAGTTACTCACTGACGAGCTCTGGAAACACCATATATTTT
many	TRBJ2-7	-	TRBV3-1	CASSQGWDGPYEQYF	TGTGCCAGCAGCCAAGGATGGGACGGACCCTACGAGCAGTACTTC
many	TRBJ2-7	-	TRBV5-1	CASSLEGSSYEQYF	TGCGCCAGCAGCTTGGAAGGGAGCTCCTACGAGCAGTACTTC
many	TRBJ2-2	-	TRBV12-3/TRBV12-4	CASSLRRNTGELFF	TGTGCCAGCAGTTTACGAAGGAACACCGGGGAGCTGTTTTTT
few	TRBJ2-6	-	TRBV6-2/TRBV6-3	CASSYLSSGANVLTF	TGTGCCAGCAGTTACTTGAGCTCTGGGGCCAACGTCCTGACTTTC
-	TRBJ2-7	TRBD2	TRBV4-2	CASSQDMREGYEQYF	TGTGCCAGCAGCCAAGATATGCGGGAGGGTTACGAGCAGTACTTC
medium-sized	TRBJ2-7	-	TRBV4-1	CASSPSGDREQYF	TGCGCCAGCAGCCCTTCAGGGGATCGCGAGCAGTACTTC
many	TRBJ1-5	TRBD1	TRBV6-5	CASSYDRGTHQPQHF	TGTGCCAGCAGTTATGACAGGGGAACCCATCAGCCCCAGCATTTT
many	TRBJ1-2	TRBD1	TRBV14	CASSHADRGPYGYTF	TGTGCCAGCAGCCACGCGGACAGGGGTCCCTATGGCTACACCTTC